The 3 T cell receptor beta chains given below trace back to one sample, sequenced in a study of CD8+CD57+ T cells in acquired aplastic anemia. The sequenced patients had an expansion of CD8+CD57+ cells seen by flow cytometry. TCR beta VDJ and CDR3 profiling used genomic DNA as template. TCRdb re-called the reads with MiXCR, one entry per CDR3 protein. The sample lists 95,000 to 150,000 distinct CDR3 sequences, under 60% occurring once. Sequences were obtained from sorted CD4+, CD8+, or CD8+CD57+ T cells (not recorded which) from PBMCs. Receptors originate from a human donor with aplastic anemia.

V gene TRBV2 combines with J gene TRBJ2-2; TRBD2 matches at 8 bases. This CDR3 spans 15 amino acids. The germline CDR1 and CDR2 sequences are SNHLY and FYNNEI. The ends lost 4 bases at V and 4 bases at J; junction bases unmatched: 5. The CDR3 nucleotides read TGTGCCAGCAGTGGGGGGCTAGCGGGCACCGGGGAGCTGTTTTTT. It is translated as CASSGGLAGTGELFF.

Many counts were recorded for this clonotype. The chain has TRBV9 and TRBJ1-4; weak D call: TRBD1 (5 bases). The CDR3 is 14 amino acids. V lost 3 bases and J lost 0, with 6 bases in between. Germline CDR1 reads SGDLS; CDR2 reads YYNGEE. As DNA, the CDR3 is TGTGCCAGCAGCGGCAGGGCAACTAATGAAAAACTGTTTTTT. Protein product: CASSGRATNEKLFF.

The chain is built from TRBV6-1 and TRBJ2-7; D may be TRBD2 (6 bases). The CDR3 has 14 amino acids. V lost 2 bases and J 2 bases, leaving 10 bases between the germline ends. CDR1 is MNHNS and CDR2 is SASEGT in the germline V gene. The CDR3 DNA follows: TGTGCCAGCAGTGAAAGGGAGGCCCCCTACGAGCAGTACTTC. The encoded protein is CASSEREAPYEQYF.